This entry lists 20 T cell receptor beta chains sequenced from one sample in a study of blood T cell repertoires in COVID-19. The repertoire was sequenced with immunoSEQ multiplex PCR; TCRdb's copy has only in-frame clones and lacks some. In the table there are some 220,000 clones, about four fifths of which are singletons. Sequencing was carried out using peripheral blood. The receptors here all came from a woman aged 55-70 years with acute or convalescent COVID-19.

V usage is TRBV3-1 (or the pseudogene TRBV3-2) and J usage is TRBJ1-2; D gene uncertain. In germline, CDR1 is LGHDT, CDR2 YNNKEL (reference sequence). This CDR3 is built from 12 residues. Trimming shortened V by 0 bases and J by 8 bases, and 7 bases separated the two germline ends. The CDR3: CASSQDRRGYTF. CDR3 coding DNA: TGTGCCAGCAGCCAAGATCGTCGGGGCTACACCTTC.

The rearrangement joins TRBV5-4 to TRBJ1-3; 7 bases fit TRBD1. CDR3 length equals 15 residues. CDR1 and CDR2 (germline): SGHNT, YYREEE (reference sequence). J was trimmed by 4 bases and V by 7 bases; bases with no gene match: 11. The DNA of the CDR3 is TGTGCCAGCCAAGGAGGGGGCGCGTCCGGAAACACCATATATTTT. It codes for CASQGGGASGNTIYF.

This clone occurred a few times. The chain joins TRBV27 to TRBJ2-1; 9 positions match TRBD2. CDR3 length equals 16 residues. The trim removed 8 bases at V and 6 bases at J, leaving 14 bases unmatched. Germline loops: CDR1 MNHEY, CDR2 SMNVEV (reference sequence). The DNA for the CDR3 is TGTGCCAGCGCGACGGCCGCGGGGGGGCTTGGCAATGAGCAGTTCTTC. This sequence encodes CASATAAGGLGNEQFF.

This clone was recorded a few times. The chain uses TRBV6-5 and TRBJ1-3; no clear D. The CDR3 is 14 residues long. Germline V gives CDR1 MNHEY, CDR2 SVGAGI. The ends were cut back, 6 bases at V and 0 bases at J, with 9 bases in the middle. The CDR3 DNA follows: TGTGCCAGCAGGCCTTCGGGCTCTGGAAACACCATATATTTT. This encodes CASRPSGSGNTIYF.

CDR3 protein: CASSRPGTGLYNEQFF. CDR3 sequence (DNA): TGTGCCAGCAGCCGACCCGGGACAGGGCTCTACAATGAGCAGTTCTTC. The chain recombines TRBV3-1 (or the pseudogene TRBV3-2) with TRBJ2-1, with 9 nucleotides matching TRBD1. The CDR3 is 16 amino acids. CDR1 and CDR2 (germline): LGHDT, YNNKEL (reference sequence). With 4 bases clipped from V and 3 bases from J, the junction kept 7 bases outside the gene matches.

In its sample, this clone was seen a few times. CDR3 coding DNA: TGTGCCAGCAGCAGAGACGGACAGGGCAGGTATGAGCAGTTCTTC. Translated, it gives CASSRDGQGRYEQFF. The V gene is TRBV7-2, the J gene TRBJ2-1, with 8 nucleotides matching TRBD1. Germline CDR1 reads SGHTA; CDR2 reads FQGNSA. This CDR3 has 15 amino acids. V lost 5 bases, J lost 8 bases, and 11 bases stayed unmatched.

This chain connects TRBV5-6 to TRBJ1-2; 9 positions agree with TRBD1. In germline, CDR1 is SGHDT, CDR2 YYEEEE. Trimming cost V 5 bases and J 4 bases; bases outside gene matches: 9. The CDR3 loop spans 15 amino acids. CDR3 loop: CASRNRDRVFYGYTF. DNA of the CDR3: TGTGCCAGCAGGAACCGGGACAGGGTCTTCTATGGCTACACCTTC.

Only one count was recorded for this clone. The rearrangement uses TRBV6-2 or TRBV6-3 and TRBJ2-1, with TRBD1 as a possible D gene (5 bases). Trimming left V 2 bases short and J 13 bases short, with 9 bases between. This CDR3 has 11 amino acids. Germline CDR1 and CDR2: MNHEY and SVGEGT. The CDR3 is CASSYATVQFF. The CDR3 DNA reads TGTGCCAGCAGTTACGCGACAGTCCAGTTCTTC.

The chain uses TRBV5-4 and TRBJ1-1; 8 nucleotides agree with TRBD1. The CDR3 has 15 residues. Germline V gene lookup returns CDR1 SGHNT and CDR2 YYREEE (reference sequence). The trim removed 3 bases at V and 0 bases at J, leaving 4 bases unmatched. CDR3 DNA: TGTGCCAGCAGCTCAGGGGGCCCCATGAACACTGAAGCTTTCTTT. Amino acids: CASSSGGPMNTEAFF. The full variable domain, with the rest looked up from reference TRBV5-4 and TRBJ1-1, is ETGVTQSPTHLIKTRGQQVTLRCSSQSGHNTVSWYQQALGQGPQFIFQYYREEENGRGNFPPRFSGLQFPNYSSELNVNALELDDSALYLCASSSGGPMNTEAFFGQGTRLTVV.

The chain couples TRBV7-6 to TRBJ2-3, with D perhaps matching TRBD2 (5 bases). Germline V gene lookup returns CDR1 SGHVS and CDR2 FNYEAQ. This CDR3 region has 14 residues. V was shortened by 3 bases and J by 4 bases, with 11 bases between the two germline ends. CDR3: CASSFSERADTQYF. The CDR3 coding sequence is TGTGCCAGCAGCTTCTCTGAGAGGGCAGATACGCAGTATTTT.

The V call is TRBV7-2, the J call TRBJ2-2; unclear D gene. The V end was cut by 1 base, the J end by 3 bases, with 9 bases between. The CDR3 loop spans 15 amino acids. Germline assignment: CDR1 SGHTA and CDR2 FQGNSA. Written as DNA, the CDR3 is TGTGCCAGCAGCTTAGAGCTTCGGGACACCGGGGAGCTGTTTTTT. Encoded protein: CASSLELRDTGELFF.

The chain couples TRBV29-1 to TRBJ2-7; 10 nucleotides line up with TRBD1. This CDR3 spans 15 amino acids. Germline CDR1 is SQVTM and CDR2 is ANQGSEA. Trimming removed 2 bases from V and 6 bases from J; junction bases left unmatched: 10. Here the CDR3 reads CSVEIRSGQGSEQYF. In DNA form, the CDR3 reads TGCAGCGTTGAAATAAGGTCGGGACAGGGGAGCGAGCAGTACTTC.

The V and J genes are TRBV6-5 and TRBJ1-3, with a tentative D call TRBD1 (5 bases). V was cut by 4 bases and J by 0 bases, with 13 bases left in between. Germline V gene lookup returns CDR1 MNHEY and CDR2 SVGAGI. The CDR3 spans 16 residues. Here the CDR3 reads CASSLTAPNSGNTIYF. In DNA form, the CDR3 reads TGTGCCAGCAGTTTGACAGCGCCCAACTCTGGAAACACCATATATTTT.

The chain has TRBV27 and TRBJ1-5; D remains unclear. CDR3 length: 14 residues. From germline, CDR1 is MNHEY and CDR2 SMNVEV (reference sequence). V was cut by 6 bases and J by 7 bases, with 16 bases left in between. The CDR3 protein is CASSLGRVGQPQHF. The CDR3 DNA reads TGTGCCAGCAGCCTAGGGAGGGTAGGACAGCCCCAGCATTTT.

This chain connects TRBV12-2 to TRBJ1-6. TRBV12-2 is annotated as a pseudogene. CDR3 length equals 9 residues. CDR3: CASERGSHF. The CDR3 DNA follows: TGTGCAAGTGAGCGGGGGAGCCACTTT.

The V call is TRBV2, the J call TRBJ2-1, with 7 bases fitting TRBD2. Per the germline V gene, CDR1 is SNHLY and CDR2 is FYNNEI. The CDR3 loop spans 15 amino acids. The junction had 14 bases not matched to a gene; V was cut back by 8 bases and J by 7 bases. The CDR3 nucleotides read TGTGCCAGCCAAAAACTGAGGACTAGAGCAAATGAGCAGTTCTTC. Translated, it gives CASQKLRTRANEQFF. The whole variable domain, remainder taken from reference TRBV2 and TRBJ2-1, is EPEVTQTPSHQVTQMGQEVILRCVPISNHLYFYWYRQILGQKVEFLVSFYNNEISEKSEIFDDQFSVERPDGSNFTLKIRSTKLEDSAMYFCASQKLRTRANEQFFGPGTRLTVL.

The gene calls are TRBV7-9 and TRBJ1-4, with 9 bases that match TRBD1. J lost 7 bases, V lost 1 base, and 4 bases had no gene match. Germline lookup yields CDR1 SEHNR and CDR2 FQNEAQ (reference sequence). The CDR3 loop spans 15 amino acids. The CDR3 here is CASSLEGQGSEKLFF. CDR3 nucleotide sequence: TGTGCCAGCAGCTTAGAGGGACAGGGATCTGAAAAACTGTTTTTT.

This sequence joins TRBV4-1 and TRBJ2-3; D remains unclear. The V gene lost 0 bases and the J gene lost 3 bases, with 13 bases spanning the gap. The CDR3 covers 16 residues. Germline lookup yields CDR1 MGHRA and CDR2 YSYEKL. The CDR3 sequence is CASSQDTFSVTDTQYF. Here the CDR3 DNA reads TGCGCCAGCAGCCAAGACACTTTTTCGGTGACAGATACGCAGTATTTT.

The gene calls are TRBV7-9 and TRBJ2-5, with 9 bases fitting TRBD1. Trimming took 2 bases from V and 2 from J; bases not matched to a gene: 3. The CDR3 loop spans 15 amino acids. The germline gives CDR1 SEHNR, CDR2 FQNEAQ (reference sequence). For the CDR3, the DNA is TGTGCCAGCAGCTTATGGGGACAGGGACAAGAGACCCAGTACTTC. This translates into CASSLWGQGQETQYF.

The chain combines TRBV5-1 with TRBJ1-4; TRBD1 might be the D (6 bases). Trimming took 2 bases from V and 7 from J, leaving 12 bases between them. Germline CDR1 and CDR2: SGHRS and YFSETQ. The CDR3 extends over 14 amino acids. The CDR3 here is CASSLQGLREKLFF. The CDR3 bases are TGCGCCAGCAGCTTACAGGGTCTTCGTGAAAAACTGTTTTTT.